The next 8 T cell receptor beta chains were all read from a single sample in a study of control samples from healthy donors and cancer patients. Sequencing was performed with immunoSEQ multiplex PCR; in TCRdb, only in-frame clones are kept and a portion is missing. The sample holds about 150,000 clones, 80% to 95% seen once. Sequenced: blood. The receptors originated from a woman aged 30 to 39 in good health.

The J gene is TRBJ2-1, the V gene TRBV20-1; D assignment may be TRBD1 or TRBD2 (5 bases each). CDR3 length: 11 amino acids. With 3 bases removed from V and 6 bases from J, the gap between germline ends came to 6 bases. Per the germline V gene, CDR1 is DFQATT and CDR2 is SNEGSKA (reference sequence). The DNA of the CDR3 is TGCAGTGCTAGGGGACCCAATGAGCAGTTCTTC. It specifies CSARGPNEQFF.

The genes are TRBV4-1 and TRBJ2-7, with 12 bases fitting TRBD2. The CDR3 contains 20 residues. J lost 3 bases, V lost 0 bases, and 15 bases had no gene match. Germline V CDR1 and CDR2: MGHRA, YSYEKL. CDR3 DNA: TGCGCCAGCAGCCAAGAATGGCCTAGCGGGAGGGTCGGTTTCGGCTACGAGCAGTACTTC. This gives the protein CASSQEWPSGRVGFGYEQYF.

The V call is TRBV6-5, the J call TRBJ2-2; the D is unclear. V dropped 7 bases and J dropped 4 bases, with 16 bases sitting between them. CDR3 length: 15 residues. CDR1 and CDR2 from the germline V gene are MNHEY and SVGAGI. In DNA, the CDR3 is TGTGCCAGCAAGAAGCCCTGGCAGGTCACCGGGGAGCTGTTTTTT. Translation gives CASKKPWQVTGELFF.

The chain joins TRBV28 to TRBJ2-5, with no clear D. In germline, CDR1 is MDHEN, CDR2 SYDVKM. This CDR3 is 16 amino acids long. V was pared by 5 bases and J by 2 bases, with 18 bases between. The CDR3 DNA is TGTGCCAGCAGTACTACGGAGTTTGAACTTCAAGAGACCCAGTACTTC. Translating gives CASSTTEFELQETQYF.

This clone has more than one count but fewer than ten. J is TRBJ1-4 and V is TRBV28; D perhaps matches TRBD1 (6 bases). The CDR3 is 16 residues long. Germline CDR1 MDHEN, CDR2 SYDVKM. The V end was cut by 5 bases, the J end by 4 bases, with 17 bases between. The CDR3 DNA sequence: TGTGCCAGCAGTACCAACAGGGCCAAGGATAATGAAAAACTGTTTTTT. It translates to CASSTNRAKDNEKLFF.

This clone showed up just once. The CDR3 DNA sequence: TGTGCCAGCAATCAGGGGAGCACAGATACGCAGTATTTT. It encodes CASNQGSTDTQYF. The gene calls are TRBV28 and TRBJ2-3; TRBD1 is a possible D gene (6 bases). The V end was cut by 7 bases, the J end by 0 bases, with 8 bases between. The CDR3 spans 13 residues. Germline V lookup: CDR1 MDHEN, CDR2 SYDVKM.

J is TRBJ1-5 and V is TRBV2, with a tentative D call TRBD1 (5 bases). Germline V gene data show CDR1 as SNHLY and CDR2 as FYNNEI. The CDR3 extends over 15 amino acids. V lost 0 bases and J lost 4, with 10 bases in between. The CDR3 spells CASSEAWGGNQPQHF. The CDR3, as DNA: TGTGCCAGCAGTGAAGCTTGGGGGGGGAATCAGCCCCAGCATTTT.

The chain links TRBV4-1 to TRBJ1-4; 10 nucleotides line up with TRBD1. Germline-derived CDR1 and CDR2 are MGHRA and YSYEKL. With 3 bases clipped from V and 6 bases from J, the junction kept 4 bases outside the gene matches. CDR3 length equals 15 residues. The CDR3 coding sequence is TGCGCCAGCAGCCATTCCGGGACAGGGGATGAAAAACTGTTTTTT. It translates to CASSHSGTGDEKLFF.